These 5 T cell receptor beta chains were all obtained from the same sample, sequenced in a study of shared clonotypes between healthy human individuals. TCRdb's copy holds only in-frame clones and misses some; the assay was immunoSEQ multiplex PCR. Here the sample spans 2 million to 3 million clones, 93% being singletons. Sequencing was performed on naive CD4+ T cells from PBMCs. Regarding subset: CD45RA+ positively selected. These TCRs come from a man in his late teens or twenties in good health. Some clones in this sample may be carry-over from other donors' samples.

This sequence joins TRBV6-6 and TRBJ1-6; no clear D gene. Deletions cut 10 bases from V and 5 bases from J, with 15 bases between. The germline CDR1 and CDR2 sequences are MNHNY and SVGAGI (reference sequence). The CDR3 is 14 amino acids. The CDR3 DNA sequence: TGTGCCACATTGTCCGGTGATAATAATTCACCCCTCCACTTT. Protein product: CATLSGDNNSPLHF.

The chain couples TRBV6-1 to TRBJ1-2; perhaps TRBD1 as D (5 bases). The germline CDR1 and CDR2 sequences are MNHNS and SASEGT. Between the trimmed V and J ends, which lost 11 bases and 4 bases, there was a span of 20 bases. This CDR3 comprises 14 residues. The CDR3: CACSKQDQGYGYTF. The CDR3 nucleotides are TGTGCCTGCTCGAAACAGGACCAGGGCTATGGCTACACCTTC.

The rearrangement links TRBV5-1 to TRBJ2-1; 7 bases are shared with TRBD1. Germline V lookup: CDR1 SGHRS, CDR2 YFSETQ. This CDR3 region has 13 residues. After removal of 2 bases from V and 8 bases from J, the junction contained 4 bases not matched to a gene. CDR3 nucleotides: TGCGCCAGCAGCTTCTCAGGGGGACATGAGCAGTTCTTC. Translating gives CASSFSGGHEQFF.

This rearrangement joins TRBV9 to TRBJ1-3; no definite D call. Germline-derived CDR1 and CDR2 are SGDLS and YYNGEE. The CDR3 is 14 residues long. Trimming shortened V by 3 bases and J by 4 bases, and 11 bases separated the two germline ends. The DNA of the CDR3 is TGTGCCAGCAGCGAGCGGGTGCGGGGAAACACCATATATTTT. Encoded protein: CASSERVRGNTIYF.

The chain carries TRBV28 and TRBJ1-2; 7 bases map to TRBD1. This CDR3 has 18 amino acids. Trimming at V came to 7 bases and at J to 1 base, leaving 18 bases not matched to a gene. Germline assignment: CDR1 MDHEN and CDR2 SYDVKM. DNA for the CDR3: TGTGCCAGCATTGGAGACAGGGCAAGTCAAGGGGTTAACTATGGCTACACCTTC. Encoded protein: CASIGDRASQGVNYGYTF.